This T cell receptor (beta chain) originates from a study of blood T cell repertoires in COVID-19. Overall study context: Acute-phase and convalescent COVID-19 samples originated in the United States, Italy and Spain. Sample material is recorded as cDNA or gDNA derived from T cells, B-cell-depleted T cells, or PBMCs.

The CDR3 has 13 residues. Germline V gene lookup returns CDR1 SGHVS and CDR2 FNYEAQ. Trimming removed 2 bases from V and 6 bases from J, with 10 bases in between. In the source study's methods: Nucleated cell counts were estimated from reference gene primer amplification. Using immunoSEQ multiplex PCR, the repertoire was profiled, and TCRdb retains in-frame clones only, with some absent. The V and J calls and the clone size are those of that table, but D and trimming were determined from the DNA. The sample includes 200,000 to 250,000 clones, 80% to 90% seen only once; the top ten take roughly 4.5%. This receptor was identified in a man aged 45-60 years with acute or convalescent COVID-19. This chain joins TRBV7-6 and TRBJ1-1; D call uncertain. Sequences were obtained from peripheral blood. CDR3 loop: CASSLNRGSEAFF. CDR3 in DNA: TGTGCCAGCAGCTTAAACCGGGGTTCTGAAGCTTTCTTT.